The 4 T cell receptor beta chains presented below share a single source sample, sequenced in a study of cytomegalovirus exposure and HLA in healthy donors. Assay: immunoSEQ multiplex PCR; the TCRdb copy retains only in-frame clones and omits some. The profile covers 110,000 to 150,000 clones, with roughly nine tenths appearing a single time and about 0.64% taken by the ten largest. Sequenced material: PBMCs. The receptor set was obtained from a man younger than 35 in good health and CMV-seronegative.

The CDR3 spells CASSRTSGRAEGEQFF. The CDR3 coding sequence is TGTGCCAGCAGCCGGACTAGCGGGAGGGCCGAGGGTGAGCAGTTCTTC. The chain couples TRBV7-9 to TRBJ2-1; 15 bases align to TRBD2. This CDR3 has 16 amino acids. After removal of 5 bases from V and 9 bases from J, the junction contained 8 bases not matched to a gene. Germline lookup yields CDR1 SEHNR and CDR2 FQNEAQ (reference sequence).

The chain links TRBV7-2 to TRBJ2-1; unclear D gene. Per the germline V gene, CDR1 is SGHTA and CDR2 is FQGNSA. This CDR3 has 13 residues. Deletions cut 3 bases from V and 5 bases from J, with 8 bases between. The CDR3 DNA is TGTGCCAGCAGCTTGGTCAGGAACAATGAGCAGTTCTTC. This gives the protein CASSLVRNNEQFF.

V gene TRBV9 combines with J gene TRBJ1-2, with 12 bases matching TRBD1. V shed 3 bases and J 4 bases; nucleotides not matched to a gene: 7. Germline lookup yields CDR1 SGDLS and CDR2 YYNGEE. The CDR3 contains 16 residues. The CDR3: CASSGPGTGGGYGYTF. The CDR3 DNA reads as TGTGCCAGCAGCGGTCCCGGGACAGGGGGCGGCTATGGCTACACCTTC. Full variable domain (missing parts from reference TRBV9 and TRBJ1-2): DSGVTQTPKHLITATGQRVTLRCSPRSGDLSVYWYQQSLDQGLQFLIQYYNGEERAKGNILERFSAQQFPDLHSELNLSSLELGDSALYFCASSGPGTGGGYGYTFGSGTRLTVV.

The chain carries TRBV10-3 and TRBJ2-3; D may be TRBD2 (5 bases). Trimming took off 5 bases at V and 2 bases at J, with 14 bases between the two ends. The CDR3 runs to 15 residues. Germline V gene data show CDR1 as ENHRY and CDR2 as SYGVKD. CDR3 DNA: TGTGCCATCAGTAACCGGGCGGGTCCCACAGATACGCAGTATTTT. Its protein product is CAISNRAGPTDTQYF.